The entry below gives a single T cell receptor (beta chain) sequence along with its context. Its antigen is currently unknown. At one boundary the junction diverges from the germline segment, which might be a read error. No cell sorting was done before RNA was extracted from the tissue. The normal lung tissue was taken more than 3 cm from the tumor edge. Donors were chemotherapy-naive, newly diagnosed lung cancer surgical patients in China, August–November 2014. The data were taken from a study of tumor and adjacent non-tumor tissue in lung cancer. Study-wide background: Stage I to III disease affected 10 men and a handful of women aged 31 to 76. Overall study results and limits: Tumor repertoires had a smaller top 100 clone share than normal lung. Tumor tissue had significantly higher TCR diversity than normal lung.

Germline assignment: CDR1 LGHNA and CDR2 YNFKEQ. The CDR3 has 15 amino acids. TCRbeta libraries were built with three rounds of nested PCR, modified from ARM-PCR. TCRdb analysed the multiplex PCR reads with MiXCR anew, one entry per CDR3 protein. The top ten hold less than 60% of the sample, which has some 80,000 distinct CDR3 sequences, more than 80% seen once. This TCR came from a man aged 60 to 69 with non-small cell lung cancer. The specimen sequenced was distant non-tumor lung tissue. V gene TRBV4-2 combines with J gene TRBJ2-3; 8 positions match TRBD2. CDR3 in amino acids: CDSSPISGMADTQYF. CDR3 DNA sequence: TGTGACAGCAGCCCGATTAGCGGGATGGCAGATACGCAGTATTTT.